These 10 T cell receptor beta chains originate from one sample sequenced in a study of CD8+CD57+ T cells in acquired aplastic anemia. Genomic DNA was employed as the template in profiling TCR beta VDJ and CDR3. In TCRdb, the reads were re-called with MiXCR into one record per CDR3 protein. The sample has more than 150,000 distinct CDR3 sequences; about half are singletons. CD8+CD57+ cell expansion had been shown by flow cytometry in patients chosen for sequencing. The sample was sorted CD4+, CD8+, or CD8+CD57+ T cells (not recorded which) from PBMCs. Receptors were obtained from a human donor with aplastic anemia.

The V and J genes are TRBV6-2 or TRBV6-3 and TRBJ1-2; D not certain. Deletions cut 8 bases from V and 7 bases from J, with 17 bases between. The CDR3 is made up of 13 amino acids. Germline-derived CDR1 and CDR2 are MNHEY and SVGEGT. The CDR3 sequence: CASDRSESGGYTF. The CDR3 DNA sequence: TGTGCCAGCGATCGTTCAGAGTCTGGTGGCTACACCTTC.

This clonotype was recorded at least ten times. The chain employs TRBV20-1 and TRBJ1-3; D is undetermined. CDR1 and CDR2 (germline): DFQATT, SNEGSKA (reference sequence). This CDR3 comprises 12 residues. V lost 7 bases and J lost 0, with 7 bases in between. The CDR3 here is CSVGGSGNTIYF. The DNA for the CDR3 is TGCAGTGTTGGAGGCTCTGGAAACACCATATATTTT.

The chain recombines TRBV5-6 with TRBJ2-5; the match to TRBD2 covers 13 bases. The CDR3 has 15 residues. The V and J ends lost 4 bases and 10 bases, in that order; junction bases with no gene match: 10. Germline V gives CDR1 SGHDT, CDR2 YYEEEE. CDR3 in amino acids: CASSPAGLAGVNQYF. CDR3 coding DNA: TGTGCCAGCAGCCCCGCAGGACTAGCGGGGGTAAACCAGTACTTC.

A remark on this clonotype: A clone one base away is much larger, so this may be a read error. CDR3 nucleotides: TGTGCCAGCACAGACTATTATGAGCAGTACTTC. As protein: CASTDYYEQYF. The chain has TRBV2 and TRBJ2-7, with a tentative D call TRBD2 (5 bases). The CDR3 loop spans 11 amino acids. Germline CDR1 and CDR2: SNHLY and FYNNEI. Trimming pared 7 bases from V and 7 bases from J, leaving 11 bases between.

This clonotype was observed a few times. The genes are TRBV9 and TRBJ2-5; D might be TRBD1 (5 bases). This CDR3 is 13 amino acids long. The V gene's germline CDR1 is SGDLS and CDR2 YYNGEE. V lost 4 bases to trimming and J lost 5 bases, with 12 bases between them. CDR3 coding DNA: TGTGCCAGCAGCCCCTCAGGGCGGGAGACCCAGTACTTC. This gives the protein CASSPSGRETQYF. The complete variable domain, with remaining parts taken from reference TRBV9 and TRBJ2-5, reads DSGVTQTPKHLITATGQRVTLRCSPRSGDLSVYWYQQSLDQGLQFLIQYYNGEERAKGNILERFSAQQFPDLHSELNLSSLELGDSALYFCASSPSGRETQYFGPGTRLLVL.

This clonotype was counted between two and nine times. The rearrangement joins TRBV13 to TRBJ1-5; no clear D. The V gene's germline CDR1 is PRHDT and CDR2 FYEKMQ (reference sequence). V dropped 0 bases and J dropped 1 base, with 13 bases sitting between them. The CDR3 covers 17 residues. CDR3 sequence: CASSLGRPAESNQPQHF. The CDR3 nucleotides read TGTGCCAGCAGCTTAGGCAGACCAGCTGAAAGCAATCAGCCCCAGCATTTT.

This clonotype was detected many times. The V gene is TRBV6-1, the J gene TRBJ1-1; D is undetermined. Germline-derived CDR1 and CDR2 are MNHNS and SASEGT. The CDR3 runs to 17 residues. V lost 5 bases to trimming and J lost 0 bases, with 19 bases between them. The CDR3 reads CASSRPPGDALNTEAFF. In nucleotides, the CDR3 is TGTGCCAGCAGTCGTCCCCCGGGAGACGCTTTGAACACTGAAGCTTTCTTT.

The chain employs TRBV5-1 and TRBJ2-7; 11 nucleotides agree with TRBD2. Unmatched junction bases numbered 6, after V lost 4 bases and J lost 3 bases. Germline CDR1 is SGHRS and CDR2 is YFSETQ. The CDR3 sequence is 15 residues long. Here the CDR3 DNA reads TGCGCCAGCAGCCTAACTAGCGGGAGTTACTACGAGCAGTACTTC. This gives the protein CASSLTSGSYYEQYF.

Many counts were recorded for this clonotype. CDR3 in DNA: TGTGCCAGCAGCTTAGGAGGGGTGAACACTGAAGCTTTCTTT. Translated, it gives CASSLGGVNTEAFF. The V call is TRBV7-3, the J call TRBJ1-1, with TRBD1 as a possible D gene (5 bases). V dropped 2 bases and J dropped 0 bases, with 7 bases sitting between them. This CDR3 contains 14 residues. From germline, CDR1 is SGHTA and CDR2 FQGTGA.

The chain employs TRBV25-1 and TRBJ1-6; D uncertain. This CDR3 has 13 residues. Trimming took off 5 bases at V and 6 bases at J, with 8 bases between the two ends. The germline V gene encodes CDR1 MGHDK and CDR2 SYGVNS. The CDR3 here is CASSLSANSPLHF. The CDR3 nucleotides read TGTGCCAGCAGTTTATCGGCTAATTCACCCCTCCACTTT.